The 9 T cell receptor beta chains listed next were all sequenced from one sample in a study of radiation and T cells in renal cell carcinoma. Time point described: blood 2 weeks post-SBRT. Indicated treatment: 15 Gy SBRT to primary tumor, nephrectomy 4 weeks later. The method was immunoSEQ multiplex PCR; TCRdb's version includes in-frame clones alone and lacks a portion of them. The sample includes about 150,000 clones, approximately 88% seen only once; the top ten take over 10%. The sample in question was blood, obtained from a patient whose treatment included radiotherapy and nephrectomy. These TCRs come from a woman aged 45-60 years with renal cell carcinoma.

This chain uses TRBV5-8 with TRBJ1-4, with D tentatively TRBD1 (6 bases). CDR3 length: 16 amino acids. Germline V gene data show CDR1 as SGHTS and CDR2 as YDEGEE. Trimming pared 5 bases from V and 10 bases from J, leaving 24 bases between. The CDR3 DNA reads TGTGCCAGCAGGCAGAATACAGGGTTACTATTCGGAAAACTGTTTTTT. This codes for CASRQNTGLLFGKLFF.

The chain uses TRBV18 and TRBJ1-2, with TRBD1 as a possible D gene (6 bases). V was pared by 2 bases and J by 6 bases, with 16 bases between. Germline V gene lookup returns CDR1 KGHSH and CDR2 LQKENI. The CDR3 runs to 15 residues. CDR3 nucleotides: TGTGCCAGCTCACCAAGTGGGGGCGAGGGGGATGGCTACACCTTC. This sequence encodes CASSPSGGEGDGYTF.

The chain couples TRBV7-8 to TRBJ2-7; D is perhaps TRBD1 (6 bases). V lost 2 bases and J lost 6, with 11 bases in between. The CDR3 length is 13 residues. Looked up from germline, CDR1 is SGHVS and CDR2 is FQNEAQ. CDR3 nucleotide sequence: TGTGCCAGCAGCTTAAGTAAGGGGGTCGAGCAGTACTTC. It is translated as CASSLSKGVEQYF.

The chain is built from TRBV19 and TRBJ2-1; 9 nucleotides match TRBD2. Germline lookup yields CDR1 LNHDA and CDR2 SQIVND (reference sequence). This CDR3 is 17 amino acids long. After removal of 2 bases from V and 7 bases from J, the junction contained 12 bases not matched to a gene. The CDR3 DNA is TGTGCCAGTAGTATACTTGGCGGGGGGGCTCGAAAAAATGAGCAGTTCTTC. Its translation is CASSILGGGARKNEQFF.

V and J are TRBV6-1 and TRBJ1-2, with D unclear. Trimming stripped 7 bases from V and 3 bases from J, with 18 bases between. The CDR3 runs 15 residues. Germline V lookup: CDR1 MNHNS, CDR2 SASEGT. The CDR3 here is CASNIGLSGDYGYTF. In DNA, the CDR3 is TGTGCCAGCAATATAGGACTCTCTGGGGACTATGGCTACACCTTC.

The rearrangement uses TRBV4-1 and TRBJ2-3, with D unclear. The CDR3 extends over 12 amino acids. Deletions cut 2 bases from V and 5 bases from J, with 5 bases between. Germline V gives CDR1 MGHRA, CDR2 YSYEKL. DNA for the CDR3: TGCGCCAGCAGCCAAATCCGAGATACGCAGTATTTT. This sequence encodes CASSQIRDTQYF.

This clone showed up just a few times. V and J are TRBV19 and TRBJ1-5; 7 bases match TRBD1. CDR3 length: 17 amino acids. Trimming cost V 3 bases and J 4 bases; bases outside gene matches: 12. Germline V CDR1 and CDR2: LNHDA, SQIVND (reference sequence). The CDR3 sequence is CASSIVVGTGENQPQHF. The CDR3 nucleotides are TGTGCCAGTAGTATTGTAGTTGGTACAGGGGAAAATCAGCCCCAGCATTTT.

The CDR3 is CASSIPGGQSYEQYF. The CDR3 DNA reads as TGTGCCAGTAGTATACCAGGAGGCCAGTCCTACGAGCAGTACTTC. The chain combines TRBV19 with TRBJ2-7, with a weak D call TRBD2 (5 bases). The CDR3 loop spans 15 amino acids. The germline V gene encodes CDR1 LNHDA and CDR2 SQIVND (reference sequence). V shed 2 bases and J shed 1 base, with 12 bases lying between them.

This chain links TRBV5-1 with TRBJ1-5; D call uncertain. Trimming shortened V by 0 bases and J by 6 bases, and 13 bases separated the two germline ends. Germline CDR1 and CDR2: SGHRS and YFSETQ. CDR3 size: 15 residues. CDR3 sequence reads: CASSLDGTKIQPQHF. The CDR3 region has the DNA TGCGCCAGCAGCTTGGATGGTACGAAAATTCAGCCCCAGCATTTT.